These T cell receptor beta chains were read from a single sample in a study of identical twins. TCRdb re-derived calls from the 5' RACE reads in MiXCR, one entry per CDR3 protein. The table records approximately 190,000 distinct CDR3 sequences, 15% to 20% of them present only once. These same data were also listed under a study on T cells expressing NK-cell markers.

The sequencing sample was made of CD8+ T cells sorted from blood. The receptors shown here come from a woman younger than 35 in good health. The CDR3 runs from the conserved cysteine through the conserved F or W. Each record gives: D gene, J gene, clone size, V gene, CDR3 protein, CDR3 DNA. The D gene is left open where the match is weak. For some rows the clone size is stated as once, few or many, or as a class when expanded; others skip it.

TRBD2	TRBJ2-7	many	TRBV9	CASSPVAGPYEQYF	TGTGCCAGCAGTCCAGTAGCGGGACCCTACGAGCAGTACTTC
TRBD2	TRBJ2-1	.	TRBV12-3/TRBV12-4	CASSLAGGLDEQFF	TGTGCCAGCAGTCTAGCGGGAGGGCTCGATGAGCAGTTCTTC
.	TRBJ1-1	.	TRBV2	CASSEDWLMNTEAFF	TGTGCCAGCAGTGAGGACTGGCTAATGAACACTGAAGCTTTCTTT
.	TRBJ2-7	few	TRBV5-1	CASSHDGSSYEQYF	TGCGCCAGCAGCCACGACGGAAGCTCCTACGAGCAGTACTTC
TRBD1	TRBJ1-5	.	TRBV18	CASRSSGTGNFRLQPQHF	TGTGCCAGCCGGTCATCCGGGACAGGTAATTTTCGGTTGCAGCCCCAGCATTTT
.	TRBJ1-2	.	TRBV12-3/TRBV12-4	CASGPDPSGEGYTF	TGTGCCAGCGGCCCGGATCCCAGCGGGGAAGGCTACACCTTC
TRBD2	TRBJ2-1	few	TRBV7-7	CASSPTGGAVVSYNEQFF	TGTGCTAGCAGCCCGACCGGGGGGGCAGTAGTTTCCTACAATGAGCAGTTCTTC
TRBD2	TRBJ2-1	many	TRBV20-1	CSALAGEHNEQFF	TGCAGTGCGCTAGCGGGAGAACACAATGAGCAGTTCTTC
TRBD2	TRBJ2-1	.	TRBV7-2	CASSSEGLAGGPIEQFF	TGTGCCAGCAGCTCCGAAGGACTAGCGGGAGGGCCGATTGAGCAGTTCTTC
TRBD2	TRBJ2-7	.	TRBV15	CATSRVLAGVYEQYF	TGTGCCACCAGCAGAGTTCTAGCGGGAGTGTACGAGCAGTACTTC
.	TRBJ2-1	.	TRBV4-1	CASSPPEAIFPYNEQFF	TGCGCCAGCAGCCCTCCAGAGGCGATTTTCCCCTACAATGAGCAGTTCTTC
.	TRBJ1-1	.	TRBV14	CASSQDQQGWTSLKAFF	TGTGCCAGCAGCCAAGATCAGCAGGGTTGGACCTCTTTGAAGGCTTTCTTT
.	TRBJ2-1	few	TRBV4-1	CASSQVSGHEQFF	TGCGCCAGCAGCCAAGTTTCAGGGCATGAGCAGTTCTTC
TRBD2	TRBJ2-1	few	TRBV5-6	CASSFGLAGEVYNEQFF	TGTGCCAGCAGCTTCGGACTAGCGGGAGAAGTCTACAATGAGCAGTTCTTC
.	TRBJ2-2	.	TRBV20-1	CSAQVFTGELFF	TGCAGTGCCCAAGTCTTCACCGGGGAGCTGTTTTTT
TRBD2	TRBJ2-7	many	TRBV6-5	CASSYGTSSYEQYF	TGTGCCAGCAGTTACGGGACTAGCTCCTACGAGCAGTACTTC
.	TRBJ1-2	.	TRBV4-2	CASSQDTPYYGYTF	TGTGCCAGCAGCCAAGACACGCCTTACTATGGCTACACCTTC
.	TRBJ2-7	.	TRBV7-9	CASTWAVSSGEQYF	TGTGCCAGCACCTGGGCGGTTAGCAGCGGCGAGCAGTACTTC
.	TRBJ1-1	few	TRBV7-6	CASSPSGGSGNPNTEAFF	TGTGCCAGCAGCCCTAGCGGGGGGTCGGGGAACCCGAACACTGAAGCTTTCTTT
.	TRBJ1-4	.	TRBV11-2	CASSLGWSVEKLFF	TGTGCCAGCAGCTTAGGTTGGTCGGTTGAAAAACTGTTTTTT
TRBD1	TRBJ2-7	few	TRBV7-9	CASSPTGGPAGYEQYF	TGTGCCAGCAGCCCAACAGGGGGTCCAGCCGGGTACGAGCAGTACTTC
.	TRBJ2-1	.	TRBV7-3	CASSSRAGSYGDEQFF	TGTGCCAGCAGCTCACGGGCGGGGTCCTATGGGGATGAGCAGTTCTTC
.	TRBJ1-2	.	TRBV12-3/TRBV12-4	CASNPPGAGYTF	TGTGCCAGCAACCCCCCGGGTGCTGGCTACACCTTC
TRBD2	TRBJ2-3	.	TRBV12-3/TRBV12-4	CASSPRGGGPAPQYF	TGTGCCAGCAGTCCGCGGGGCGGGGGGCCCGCTCCGCAGTATTTT
TRBD1	TRBJ2-7	many	TRBV29-1	CSVLGQGLGEQYF	TGCAGCGTTCTTGGACAGGGACTTGGGGAGCAGTACTTC
TRBD2	TRBJ2-3	few	TRBV10-3	CAISESSPSGEGYTQYF	TGTGCCATCAGTGAGTCGTCCCCCAGCGGGGAAGGGTATACGCAGTATTTT
.	TRBJ1-2	few	TRBV29-1	CSVGDTPYYGYTF	TGCAGCGTCGGGGACACACCCTACTATGGCTACACCTTC
TRBD1	TRBJ1-2	few	TRBV6-5	CASSWATGGYYGYTF	TGTGCCAGCAGTTGGGCGACAGGGGGCTACTATGGCTACACCTTC
.	TRBJ2-1	many	TRBV7-9	CASSLSRNEQFF	TGTGCCAGCAGCTTAAGTAGAAATGAGCAGTTCTTC
.	TRBJ2-7	many	TRBV25-1	CASTQGAYEQYF	TGTGCCAGCACCCAGGGAGCCTACGAGCAGTACTTC
TRBD2	TRBJ2-1	few	TRBV12-3/TRBV12-4	CASSPWTSGVSYNEQFF	TGTGCCAGCAGTCCCTGGACTAGCGGGGTCTCCTACAATGAGCAGTTCTTC
.	TRBJ2-1	few	TRBV9	CASSAEPSSYNEQFF	TGTGCCAGCAGCGCGGAGCCCTCCTCCTACAATGAGCAGTTCTTC
.	TRBJ2-3	.	TRBV27	CASSKYTDTQYF	TGTGCCAGCAGCAAATACACAGATACGCAGTATTTT
TRBD2	TRBJ2-1	few	TRBV29-1	CSVEGSSGSYNEQFF	TGCAGCGTTGAAGGATCGAGCGGGAGCTACAATGAGCAGTTCTTC
.	TRBJ2-3	.	TRBV20-1	CSAAGSLTEQQYF	TGCAGTGCTGCGGGCAGCCTCACAGAACAGCAGTATTTT
.	TRBJ2-3	.	TRBV12-3/TRBV12-4	CASSLFKSSSTDTQYF	TGTGCCAGCAGTTTATTCAAGTCCTCTAGCACAGATACGCAGTATTTT
.	TRBJ1-5	few	TRBV15	CATGLVGTYNQPQHF	TGTGCCACCGGACTCGTGGGAACCTACAATCAGCCCCAGCATTTT
.	TRBJ2-3	few	TRBV20-1	CSARPIGRGEGQYF	TGCAGTGCTAGACCCATAGGCCGCGGGGAAGGGCAGTATTTT
TRBD2	TRBJ2-3	few	TRBV6-1	CASSEAGYLAESTDTQYF	TGTGCCAGCAGTGAAGCGGGGTACCTAGCGGAGAGCACAGATACGCAGTATTTT
.	TRBJ2-1	.	TRBV5-1	CASSLSPSVIDNEQFF	TGCGCCAGCAGCTTGTCTCCCAGCGTGATTGACAATGAGCAGTTCTTC
.	TRBJ2-3	.	TRBV13	CASSRGRDTQYF	TGTGCCAGCAGCCGGGGTCGGGATACGCAGTATTTT
.	TRBJ1-2	few	TRBV7-9	CASSLREVPLVNYGYTF	TGTGCCAGCAGCCTACGAGAAGTCCCCCTGGTTAACTATGGCTACACCTTC
.	TRBJ2-1	.	TRBV19	CASSTGGGEQFF	TGTGCCAGTAGTACCGGTGGGGGGGAGCAGTTCTTC
TRBD2	TRBJ2-7	.	TRBV10-3	CATTSGSVGSYEQYF	TGTGCCACCACTAGCGGGAGCGTTGGCTCCTACGAGCAGTACTTC
.	TRBJ2-1	few	TRBV29-1	CSVDRLGHEQFF	TGCAGCGTTGACCGGTTGGGGCATGAGCAGTTCTTC
TRBD2	TRBJ2-7	.	TRBV7-2	CASSSGLAGVYEQYF	TGTGCCAGCAGCTCGGGACTAGCGGGAGTCTACGAGCAGTACTTC
TRBD1	TRBJ1-1	.	TRBV5-1	CASSSDREWTTEAFF	TGCGCCAGCAGCTCCGACAGGGAGTGGACCACTGAAGCTTTCTTT
.	TRBJ2-1	few	TRBV2	CASSPRTDDYYNEQFF	TGTGCCAGCAGCCCAAGGACGGATGACTATTACAATGAGCAGTTCTTC
TRBD2	TRBJ2-3	.	TRBV12-3/TRBV12-4	CASSPQLAGEPDTQYF	TGTGCCAGCAGTCCGCAACTAGCGGGAGAACCAGATACGCAGTATTTT
TRBD1	TRBJ1-1	few	TRBV7-9	CASSLALVGQIEAFF	TGTGCCAGCAGCTTAGCTTTGGTGGGACAGATTGAAGCTTTCTTT
TRBD1	TRBJ2-5	.	TRBV12-3/TRBV12-4	CASTLQGWETQYF	TGTGCCAGCACCTTACAGGGGTGGGAGACCCAGTACTTC